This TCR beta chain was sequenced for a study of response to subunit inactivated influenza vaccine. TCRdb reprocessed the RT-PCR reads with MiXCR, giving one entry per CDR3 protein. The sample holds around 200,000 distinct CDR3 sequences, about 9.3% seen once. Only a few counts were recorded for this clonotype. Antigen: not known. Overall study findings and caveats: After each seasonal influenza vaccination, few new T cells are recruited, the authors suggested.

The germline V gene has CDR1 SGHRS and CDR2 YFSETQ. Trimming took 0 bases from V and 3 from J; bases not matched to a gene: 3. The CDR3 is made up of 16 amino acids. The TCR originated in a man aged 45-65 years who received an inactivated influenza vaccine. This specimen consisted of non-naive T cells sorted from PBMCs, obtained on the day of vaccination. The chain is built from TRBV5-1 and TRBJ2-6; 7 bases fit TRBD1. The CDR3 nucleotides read TGCGCCAGCAGCTTGGGAACAGGGGTTGGGGCCAACGTCCTGACTTTC. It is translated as CASSLGTGVGANVLTF.